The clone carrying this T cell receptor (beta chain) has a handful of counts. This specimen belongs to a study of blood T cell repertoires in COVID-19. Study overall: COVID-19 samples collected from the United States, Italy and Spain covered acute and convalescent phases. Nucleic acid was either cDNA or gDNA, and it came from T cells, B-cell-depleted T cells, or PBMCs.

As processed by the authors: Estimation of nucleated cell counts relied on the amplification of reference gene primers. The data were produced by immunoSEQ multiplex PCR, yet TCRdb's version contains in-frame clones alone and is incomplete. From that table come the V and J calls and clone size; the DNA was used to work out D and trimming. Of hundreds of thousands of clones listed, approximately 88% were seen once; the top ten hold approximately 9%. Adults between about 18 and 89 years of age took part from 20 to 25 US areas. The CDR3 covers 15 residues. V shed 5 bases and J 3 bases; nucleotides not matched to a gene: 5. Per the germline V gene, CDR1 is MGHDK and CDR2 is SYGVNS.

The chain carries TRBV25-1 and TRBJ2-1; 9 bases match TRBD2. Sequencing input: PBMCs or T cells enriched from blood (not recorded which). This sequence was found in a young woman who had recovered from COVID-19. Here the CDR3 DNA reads TGTGCCAGCAGTACAGGTAGCGGGAGCTACAATGAGCAGTTCTTC. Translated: CASSTGSGSYNEQFF.